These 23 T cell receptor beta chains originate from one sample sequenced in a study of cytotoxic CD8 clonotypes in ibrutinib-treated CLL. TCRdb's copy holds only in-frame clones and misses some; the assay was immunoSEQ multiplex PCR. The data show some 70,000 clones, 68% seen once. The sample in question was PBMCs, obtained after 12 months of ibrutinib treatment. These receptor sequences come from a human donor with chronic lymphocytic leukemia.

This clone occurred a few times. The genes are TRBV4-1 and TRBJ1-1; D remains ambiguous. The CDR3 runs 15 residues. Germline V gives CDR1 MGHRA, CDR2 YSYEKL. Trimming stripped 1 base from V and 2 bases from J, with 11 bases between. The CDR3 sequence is CASSQVPDPNTEAFF. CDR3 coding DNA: TGCGCCAGCAGCCAAGTCCCGGACCCCAACACTGAAGCTTTCTTT.

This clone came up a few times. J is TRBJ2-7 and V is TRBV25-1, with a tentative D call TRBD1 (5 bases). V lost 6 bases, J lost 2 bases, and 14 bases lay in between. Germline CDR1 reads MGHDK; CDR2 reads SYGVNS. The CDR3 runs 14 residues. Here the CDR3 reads CASREQGRPYEQYF. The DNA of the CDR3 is TGTGCCAGCAGGGAGCAGGGCCGTCCCTACGAGCAGTACTTC.

The CDR3 bases are TGTGCCAGCAGCGGACTAGCGGGGTTGGGGGAGACCCAGTACTTC. Translated: CASSGLAGLGETQYF. The rearrangement joins TRBV2 to TRBJ2-5; the match to TRBD2 covers 12 bases. Losses at the gene ends were 6 bases for V and 5 bases for J; bases not matched to a gene: 7. The length of the CDR3 is 15 residues. CDR1 is SNHLY and CDR2 is FYNNEI in the germline V gene. The whole variable domain, remainder taken from reference TRBV2 and TRBJ2-5, is EPEVTQTPSHQVTQMGQEVILRCVPISNHLYFYWYRQILGQKVEFLVSFYNNEISEKSEIFDDQFSVERPDGSNFTLKIRSTKLEDSAMYFCASSGLAGLGETQYFGPGTRLLVL.

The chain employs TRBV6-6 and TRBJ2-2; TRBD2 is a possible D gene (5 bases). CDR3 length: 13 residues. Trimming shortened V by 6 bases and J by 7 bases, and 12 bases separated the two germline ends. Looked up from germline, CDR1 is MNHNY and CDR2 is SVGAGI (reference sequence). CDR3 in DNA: TGTGCCAGCAGGCGTACTAGAGGCGGGGAGCTGTTTTTT. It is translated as CASRRTRGGELFF.

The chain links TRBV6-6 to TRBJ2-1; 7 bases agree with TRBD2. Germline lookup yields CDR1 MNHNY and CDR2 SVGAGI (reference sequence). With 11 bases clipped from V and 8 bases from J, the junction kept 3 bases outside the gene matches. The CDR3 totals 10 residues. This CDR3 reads CAAAGDEQFF. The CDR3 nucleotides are TGTGCCGCGGCGGGGGATGAGCAGTTCTTC.

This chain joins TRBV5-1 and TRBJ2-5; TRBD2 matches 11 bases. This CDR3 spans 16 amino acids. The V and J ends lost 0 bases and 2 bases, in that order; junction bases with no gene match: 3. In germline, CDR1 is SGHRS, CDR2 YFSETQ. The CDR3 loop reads CASSLDLAGGQETQYF. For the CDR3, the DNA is TGCGCCAGCAGCTTGGACCTAGCGGGGGGACAAGAGACCCAGTACTTC.

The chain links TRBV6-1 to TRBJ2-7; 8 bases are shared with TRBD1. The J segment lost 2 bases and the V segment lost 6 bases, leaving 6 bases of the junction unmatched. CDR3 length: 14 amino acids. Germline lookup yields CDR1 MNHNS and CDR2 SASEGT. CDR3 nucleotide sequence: TGTGCCAGCAGGACCGCGACAGGGGCCTACGAGCAGTACTTC. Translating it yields CASRTATGAYEQYF.

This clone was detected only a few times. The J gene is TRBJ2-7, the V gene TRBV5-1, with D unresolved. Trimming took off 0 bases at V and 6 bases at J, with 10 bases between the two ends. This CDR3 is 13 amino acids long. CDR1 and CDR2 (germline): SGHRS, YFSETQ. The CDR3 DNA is TGCGCCAGCAGCTTGGGCCTGCTATCCGAGCAGTACTTC. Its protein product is CASSLGLLSEQYF.

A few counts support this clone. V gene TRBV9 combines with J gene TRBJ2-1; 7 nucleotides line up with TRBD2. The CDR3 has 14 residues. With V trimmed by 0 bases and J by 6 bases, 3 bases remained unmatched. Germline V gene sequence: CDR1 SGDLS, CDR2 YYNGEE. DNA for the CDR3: TGTGCCAGCAGCGTAGCGGGGGGACTCAATGAGCAGTTCTTC. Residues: CASSVAGGLNEQFF.

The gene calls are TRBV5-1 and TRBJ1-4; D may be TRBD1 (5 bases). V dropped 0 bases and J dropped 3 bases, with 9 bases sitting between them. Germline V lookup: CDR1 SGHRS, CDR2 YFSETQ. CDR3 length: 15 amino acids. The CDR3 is CASSLVQGANEKLFF. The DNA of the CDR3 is TGCGCCAGCAGCTTGGTGCAGGGCGCTAATGAAAAACTGTTTTTT.

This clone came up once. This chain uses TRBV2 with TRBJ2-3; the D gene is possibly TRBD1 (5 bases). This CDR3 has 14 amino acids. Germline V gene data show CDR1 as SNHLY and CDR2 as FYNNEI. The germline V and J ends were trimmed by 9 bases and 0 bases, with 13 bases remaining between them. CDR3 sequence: CARVGHTSTDTQYF. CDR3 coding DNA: TGTGCCAGGGTGGGGCACACTAGCACAGATACGCAGTATTTT.

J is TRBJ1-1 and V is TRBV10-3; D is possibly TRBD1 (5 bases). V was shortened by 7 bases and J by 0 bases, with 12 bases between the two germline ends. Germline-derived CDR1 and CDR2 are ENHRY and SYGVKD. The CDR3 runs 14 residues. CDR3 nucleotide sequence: TGTGCCATCAACCCGGGACTCTTGAACACTGAAGCTTTCTTT. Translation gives CAINPGLLNTEAFF.

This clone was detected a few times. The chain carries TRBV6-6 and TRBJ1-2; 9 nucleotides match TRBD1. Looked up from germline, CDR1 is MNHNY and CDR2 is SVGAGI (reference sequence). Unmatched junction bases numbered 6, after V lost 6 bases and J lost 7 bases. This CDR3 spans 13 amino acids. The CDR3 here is CASSTDRGPGYTF. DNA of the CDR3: TGTGCCAGCAGCACGGACAGGGGCCCTGGCTACACCTTC.

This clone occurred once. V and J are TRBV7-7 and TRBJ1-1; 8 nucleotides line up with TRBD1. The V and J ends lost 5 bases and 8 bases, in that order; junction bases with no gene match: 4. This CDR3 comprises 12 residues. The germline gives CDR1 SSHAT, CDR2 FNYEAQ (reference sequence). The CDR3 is CASSRRQGEAFF. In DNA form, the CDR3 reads TGTGCCAGCAGCCGCCGACAGGGGGAAGCTTTCTTT.

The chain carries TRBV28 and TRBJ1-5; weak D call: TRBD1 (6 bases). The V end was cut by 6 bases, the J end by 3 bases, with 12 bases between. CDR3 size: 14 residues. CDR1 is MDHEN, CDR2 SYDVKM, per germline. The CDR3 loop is CASRAYRDNQPQHF. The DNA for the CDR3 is TGTGCCAGCAGGGCCTACAGGGACAATCAGCCCCAGCATTTT.

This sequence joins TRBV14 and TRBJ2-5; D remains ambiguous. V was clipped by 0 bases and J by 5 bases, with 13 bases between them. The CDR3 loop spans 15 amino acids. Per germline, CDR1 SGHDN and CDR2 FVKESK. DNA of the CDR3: TGTGCCAGCAGCCAAGAGTGGGGTTTTGGGGAGACCCAGTACTTC. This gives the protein CASSQEWGFGETQYF. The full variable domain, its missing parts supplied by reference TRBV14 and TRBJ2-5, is EAGVTQFPSHSVIEKGQTVTLRCDPISGHDNLYWYRRVMGKEIKFLLHFVKESKQDESGMPNNRFLAERTGGTYSTLKVQPAELEDSGVYFCASSQEWGFGETQYFGPGTRLLVL.

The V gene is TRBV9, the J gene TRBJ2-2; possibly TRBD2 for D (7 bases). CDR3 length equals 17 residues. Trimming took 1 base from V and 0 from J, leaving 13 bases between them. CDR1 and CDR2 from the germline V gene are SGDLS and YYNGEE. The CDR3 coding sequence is TGTGCCAGCAGCGTAATGGGGGCGGGAGCGAACACCGGGGAGCTGTTTTTT. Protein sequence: CASSVMGAGANTGELFF.

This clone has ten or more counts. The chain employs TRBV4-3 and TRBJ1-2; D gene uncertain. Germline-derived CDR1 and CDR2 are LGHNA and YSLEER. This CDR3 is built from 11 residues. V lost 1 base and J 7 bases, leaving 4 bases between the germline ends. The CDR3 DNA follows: TGCGCCAGCAGCCAAGGAGGTGGCTACACCTTC. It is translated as CASSQGGGYTF.

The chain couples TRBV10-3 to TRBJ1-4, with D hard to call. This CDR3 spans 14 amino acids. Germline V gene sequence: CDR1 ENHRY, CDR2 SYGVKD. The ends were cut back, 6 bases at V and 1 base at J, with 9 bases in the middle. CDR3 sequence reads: CAISRTETNEKLFF. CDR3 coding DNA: TGTGCCATCAGCCGGACGGAAACTAATGAAAAACTGTTTTTT.

The CDR3 DNA follows: TGTGCCAGCTCGTCCAGTGTTGGCACTGAAGCTTTCTTT. It is translated as CASSSSVGTEAFF. The chain joins TRBV18 to TRBJ1-1; D is unresolved. CDR1 and CDR2 (germline): KGHSH, LQKENI. This CDR3 contains 13 residues. Trimming pared 6 bases from V and 4 bases from J, leaving 12 bases between.

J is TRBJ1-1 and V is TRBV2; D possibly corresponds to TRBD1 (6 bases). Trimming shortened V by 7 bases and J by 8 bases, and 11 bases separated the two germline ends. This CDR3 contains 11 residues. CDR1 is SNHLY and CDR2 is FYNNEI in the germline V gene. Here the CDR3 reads CASIRGLEAFF. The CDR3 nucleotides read TGTGCCAGCATCAGGGGTTTGGAAGCTTTCTTT. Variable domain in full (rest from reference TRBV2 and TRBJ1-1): EPEVTQTPSHQVTQMGQEVILRCVPISNHLYFYWYRQILGQKVEFLVSFYNNEISEKSEIFDDQFSVERPDGSNFTLKIRSTKLEDSAMYFCASIRGLEAFFGQGTRLTVV.

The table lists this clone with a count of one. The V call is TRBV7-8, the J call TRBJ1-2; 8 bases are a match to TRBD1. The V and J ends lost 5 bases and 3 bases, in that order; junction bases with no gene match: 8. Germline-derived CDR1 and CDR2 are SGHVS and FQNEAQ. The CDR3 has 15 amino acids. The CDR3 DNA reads TGTGCCAGCAGCCGTAACAGGGGGAGGGACTATGGCTACACCTTC. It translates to CASSRNRGRDYGYTF. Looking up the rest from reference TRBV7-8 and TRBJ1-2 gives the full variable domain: GAGVSQSPRYKVAKRGQDVALRCDPISGHVSLFWYQQALGQGPEFLTYFQNEAQLDKSGLPSDRFFAERPEGSVSTLKIQRTQQEDSAVYLCASSRNRGRDYGYTFGSGTRLTVV.

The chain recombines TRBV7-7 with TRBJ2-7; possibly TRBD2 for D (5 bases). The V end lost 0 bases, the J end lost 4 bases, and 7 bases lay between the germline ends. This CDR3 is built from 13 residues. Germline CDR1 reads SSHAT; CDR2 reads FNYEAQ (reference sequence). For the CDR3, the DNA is TGTGCCAGCAGCTTAGCGGCGGGTTACGAGCAGTACTTC. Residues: CASSLAAGYEQYF.